The clone carrying this TCR beta chain was recorded a few times. Its antigen is currently unknown. This specimen belongs to a study of T cell repertoires in cytomegalovirus infection. About the study: Used in the study were CMV epitopes, some recently identified and HLA-C-restricted, others well-studied and HLA-B-restricted. Evidence of both CMV infection and a matching HLA type came from public TCR beta signatures.

One entry per CDR3 protein results from TCRdb running MiXCR on the reads. The sample carries fewer than 950,000 distinct CDR3 sequences, about 31% recorded once. Whole-study findings and limits: HLA-C-restricted CMV-specific TCR beta clonotypes were dominant in the ex vivo response.

CDR3 length: 16 residues. V lost 3 bases to trimming and J lost 1 base; unmatched junction nucleotides: 5. The specimen was cultured CD8+ T cells from PBMCs, collected from culture after CMV antigen stimulation. This rearrangement joins TRBV12-3 or TRBV12-4 to TRBJ2-2, with TRBD1 identical over 7 bases. The TCR sequence derives from a human donor in good health (CMV status not recorded). Some clones in this sample may be carry-over from other donors' samples. CDR3 sequence: CASSFRGGKNTGELFF. DNA of the CDR3: TGTGCCAGCAGTTTCAGAGGGGGCAAGAACACCGGGGAGCTGTTTTTT.